This T cell receptor (beta chain) was sequenced in a study of CD8+ T cells in alopecia areata. As for the study in general: The tofacitinib course ran for 6 to 18 months and was followed by 6 months off drug.

Reverse transcription of extracted RNA yielded cDNA, which provided the sequencing template. Sequencing used immunoSEQ multiplex PCR; TCRdb keeps in-frame clones, though not all of them. The table shows 100,000 to 150,000 clones, with approximately 60% occurring only once. The sample's treatment: oral pan-JAK inhibitor, 5-10 mg twice daily. Concerning this clone: Antigen unknown.

The CDR3 sequence is 13 residues long. In germline, CDR1 is SQVTM, CDR2 ANQGSEA. Trimming pared 0 bases from V and 7 bases from J, leaving 12 bases between. Study findings and constraints: Scalp clonality and expanded CD8+ clones among the top 100 showed significant decreases with tofacitinib. Relative to normal scalp, lesional scalp, especially alopecia totalis/universalis, showed higher clonality. There were many expanded lesional clones persisting in scalp and blood during tofacitinib.

The J gene is TRBJ1-2, the V gene TRBV29-1; the D gene is possibly TRBD1 (6 bases). The TCR was taken from a human donor with alopecia areata. The sequenced sample was CD4+ T cells sorted from blood, obtained at week 4, from a patient treated with tofacitinib. CDR3 sequence (DNA): TGCAGCGTTGAAGAGGGGGCGTATTCTGGCTACACCTTC. Its translation: CSVEEGAYSGYTF. Filled out from reference TRBV29-1 and TRBJ1-2, the complete variable domain reads SAVISQKPSRDICQRGTSLTIQCQVDSQVTMMFWYRQQPGQSLTLIATANQGSEATYESGFVIDKFPISRPNLTFSTLTVSNMSPEDSSIYLCSVEEGAYSGYTFGSGTRLTVV.